The entry below gives a single T cell receptor (beta chain) sequence along with its context. Its antigen remains unknown. Germline CDR1 and CDR2: MNHNS and SASEGT. Trimming removed 6 bases from V and 0 bases from J, with 14 bases in between. This CDR3 comprises 16 residues. The study made its TCR cDNA through 5'RACE template switching. That step introduced a universal primer site along with UMIs. TCRdb reprocessed the 5' RACE reads via MiXCR and lists one record per CDR3 protein. The sample lists 300,000 to 450,000 distinct CDR3 sequences, around 8.1% occurring once. This sample was included in a study of T cells after yellow fever vaccination. Study results and caveats: On re-exposure, the response was weaker but peaked faster, at day 5 versus 15.

Sample: PBMCs, taken roughly 47 days after the first yellow fever vaccination. This TCR derives from a man younger than 35 who received the YFV17D yellow fever vaccine. The chain links TRBV6-1 to TRBJ1-4, with TRBD1 as a possible D gene (5 bases). CDR3 bases: TGTGCCAGCAGCTCCGACAGATTTGCAACTAATGAAAAACTGTTTTTT. Amino acid sequence: CASSSDRFATNEKLFF.